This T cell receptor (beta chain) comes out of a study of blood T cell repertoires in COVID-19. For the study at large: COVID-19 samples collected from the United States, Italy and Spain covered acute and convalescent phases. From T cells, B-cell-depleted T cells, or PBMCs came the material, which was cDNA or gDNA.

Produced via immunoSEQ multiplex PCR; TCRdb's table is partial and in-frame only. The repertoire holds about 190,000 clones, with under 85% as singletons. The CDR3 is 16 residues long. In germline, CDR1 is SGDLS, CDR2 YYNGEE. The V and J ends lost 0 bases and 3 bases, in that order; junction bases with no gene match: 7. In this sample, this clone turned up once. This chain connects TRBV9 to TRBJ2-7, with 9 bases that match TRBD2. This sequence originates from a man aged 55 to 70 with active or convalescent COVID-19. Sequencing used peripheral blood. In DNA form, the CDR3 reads TGTGCCAGCAGCGTAGCTGAGCTAGCGGGGTACTACGAGCAGTACTTC. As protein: CASSVAELAGYYEQYF.